This TCR beta chain was sequenced during a study of early T cells in non-severe SARS-CoV-2 infection. The CDR3 length is 15 residues. V was pared by 4 bases and J by 0 bases, with 0 bases of the junction left unmatched. CDR1 is LGHDT, CDR2 YNNKEL, per germline (reference sequence). MiXCR was run by TCRdb on the 5' RACE reads, yielding one entry per CDR3 protein. The table lists 40,000 to 55,000 distinct CDR3 sequences, approximately 7.5% of them singletons, with 5% to 6.5% in the top ten. This clonotype has ten or more counts. The gene calls are TRBV3-1 and TRBJ2-2; TRBD2 matches at 9 bases. The receptor comes from an adult who was a healthcare worker with PCR-confirmed SARS-CoV-2 infection or an uninfected control (not recorded which). The sequenced sample consisted of whole blood. The CDR3 loop is CASSRLAANTGELFF. DNA of the CDR3: TGTGCCAGCAGCCGACTAGCGGCGAACACCGGGGAGCTGTTTTTT.